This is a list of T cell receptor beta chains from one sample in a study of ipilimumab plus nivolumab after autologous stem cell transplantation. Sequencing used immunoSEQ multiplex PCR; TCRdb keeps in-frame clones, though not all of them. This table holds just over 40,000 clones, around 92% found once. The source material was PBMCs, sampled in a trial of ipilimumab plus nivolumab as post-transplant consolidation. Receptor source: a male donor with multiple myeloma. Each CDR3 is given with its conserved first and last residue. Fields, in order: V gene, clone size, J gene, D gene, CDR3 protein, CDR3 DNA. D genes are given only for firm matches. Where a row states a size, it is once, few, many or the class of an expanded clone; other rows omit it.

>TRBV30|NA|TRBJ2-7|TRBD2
CAWSDTGTSGGSWYEQYF
TGTGCCTGGAGTGATACCGGGACTAGCGGGGGTTCCTGGTACGAGCAGTACTTC
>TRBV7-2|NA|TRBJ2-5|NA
CASSLSVGGAEETQYF
TGTGCCAGCAGCTTATCGGTGGGGGGCGCGGAGGAGACCCAGTACTTC
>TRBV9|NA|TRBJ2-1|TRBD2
CASSVEGLADYNEQFF
TGTGCCAGCAGCGTAGAGGGGCTAGCGGACTACAATGAGCAGTTCTTC
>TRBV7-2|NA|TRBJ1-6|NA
CASSPQIDNSPLHF
TGTGCCAGCAGCCCCCAAATAGATAATTCACCCCTCCACTTT
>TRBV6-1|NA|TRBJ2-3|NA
CASNSGIRTDTQYF
TGTGCCAGCAACTCCGGGATCCGCACAGATACGCAGTATTTT
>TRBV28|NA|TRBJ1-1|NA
CASSLGGNTEAFF
TGTGCCAGCAGTTTGGGGGGGAACACTGAAGCTTTCTTT
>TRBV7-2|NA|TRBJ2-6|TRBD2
CASSPALAGATGANVLTF
TGTGCCAGCAGCCCAGCTCTAGCGGGAGCTACTGGGGCCAACGTCCTGACTTTC
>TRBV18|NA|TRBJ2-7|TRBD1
CASSAGGGYEQYF
TGTGCCAGCTCGGCAGGGGGCGGTTACGAGCAGTACTTC
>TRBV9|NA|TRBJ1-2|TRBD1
CASSGTGNYGYTF
TGTGCCAGCAGCGGGACAGGGAACTATGGCTACACCTTC
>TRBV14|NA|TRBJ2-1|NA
CASSQVSSSYNEQFF
TGTGCCAGCAGCCAAGTCTCTAGCTCCTACAATGAGCAGTTCTTC
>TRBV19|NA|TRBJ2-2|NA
CASTLVNSGELFF
TGTGCCAGTACTCTCGTGAATAGCGGGGAGCTGTTTTTT
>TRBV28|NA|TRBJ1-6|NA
CASDTGSSYNSPLHF
TGTGCCAGCGATACAGGGAGCTCCTATAATTCACCCCTCCACTTT
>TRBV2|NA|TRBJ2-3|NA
CASSDGLVTDTQYF
TGTGCCAGCAGTGATGGGCTAGTCACAGATACGCAGTATTTT
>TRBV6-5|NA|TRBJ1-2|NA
CASSYSGNYGYTF
TGTGCCAGCAGTTACTCGGGGAACTATGGCTACACCTTC
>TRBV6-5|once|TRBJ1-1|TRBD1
CASSYDQGAGTEAFF
TGTGCCAGCAGTTACGACCAGGGGGCAGGGACTGAAGCTTTCTTT
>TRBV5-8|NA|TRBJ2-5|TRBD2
CASSLYLGGETQYF
TGTGCCAGCAGCTTGTATCTGGGGGGGGAGACCCAGTACTTC
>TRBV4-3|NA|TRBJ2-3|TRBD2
CASSQGTSGAWDTQYF
TGCGCCAGCAGCCAAGGGACTAGCGGGGCGTGGGATACGCAGTATTTT